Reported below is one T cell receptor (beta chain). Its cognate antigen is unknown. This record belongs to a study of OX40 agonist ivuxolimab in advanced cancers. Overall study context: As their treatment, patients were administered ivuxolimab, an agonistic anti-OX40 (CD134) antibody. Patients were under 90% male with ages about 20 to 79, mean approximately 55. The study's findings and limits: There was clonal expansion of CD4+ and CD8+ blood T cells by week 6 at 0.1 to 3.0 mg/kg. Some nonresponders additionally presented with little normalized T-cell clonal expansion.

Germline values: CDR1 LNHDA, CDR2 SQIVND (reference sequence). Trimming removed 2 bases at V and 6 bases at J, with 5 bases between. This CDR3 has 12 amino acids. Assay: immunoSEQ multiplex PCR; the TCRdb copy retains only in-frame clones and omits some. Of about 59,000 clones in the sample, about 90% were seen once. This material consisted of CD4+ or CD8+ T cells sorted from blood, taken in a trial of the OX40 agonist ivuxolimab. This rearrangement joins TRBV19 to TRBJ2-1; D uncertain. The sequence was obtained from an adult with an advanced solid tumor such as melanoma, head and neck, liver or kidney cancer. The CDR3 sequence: CASSIPSNEQFF. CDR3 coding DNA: TGTGCCAGTAGTATACCCTCCAATGAGCAGTTCTTC.